The rows below give T cell receptor beta chains drawn from one sample of a study of Ad26.COV2.S vaccination and SARS-CoV-2 variants. Assay used: immunoSEQ multiplex PCR; TCRdb lists only in-frame clones, some missing. This sample has roughly 380,000 clones; 85% to 90% occur once, and the top ten carry approximately 4%. The sequenced sample was peripheral blood, obtained in a trial of Ad26.COV2.S vaccine versus placebo. The origin of the receptors is a person between 18 and 65 years old who received the Ad26.COV2.S COVID-19 vaccine or a placebo. Each CDR3 is given with its conserved first and last residue. D genes are given only for firm matches. The size of a clone is reported for some rows only, either as once, few or many, or as a class for expanded clones.

clone_size: NA; d_call: NA; j_call: TRBJ2-1; v_call: TRBV6-5; cdr3_nt: TGTGCCAGCAGGTGGGACACAAGCTCCTACAATGAGCAGTTCTTC; cdr3_aa: CASRWDTSSYNEQFF
clone_size: NA; d_call: TRBD1; j_call: TRBJ2-3; v_call: TRBV2; cdr3_nt: TGTGCCAGCAGTGAGGGACAGGGTGATGGGGATACGCAGTATTTT; cdr3_aa: CASSEGQGDGDTQYF
clone_size: NA; d_call: NA; j_call: TRBJ1-2; v_call: TRBV10-2; cdr3_nt: TGCGCCAGCTGCCTGACCGCCTCTAACTATGGCTACACCTTC; cdr3_aa: CASCLTASNYGYTF
clone_size: NA; d_call: NA; j_call: TRBJ2-1; v_call: TRBV3-1/TRBV3-2; cdr3_nt: TGTGCCAGCAGCCAAGGTTTCCCGGATGAGCAGTTCTTC; cdr3_aa: CASSQGFPDEQFF
clone_size: NA; d_call: NA; j_call: TRBJ1-3; v_call: TRBV5-8; cdr3_nt: TGTGCCAGCAGCTTGCTGATCTCTGGAAACACCATATATTTT; cdr3_aa: CASSLLISGNTIYF
clone_size: NA; d_call: NA; j_call: TRBJ2-3; v_call: TRBV5-4; cdr3_nt: TGTGCCAGCAGCTACGGCACAGATACGCAGTATTTT; cdr3_aa: CASSYGTDTQYF
clone_size: NA; d_call: NA; j_call: TRBJ2-5; v_call: TRBV5-4; cdr3_nt: TGTGCCAGCAGCTTCGATGGGGTTGTCACAGAGACCCAGTACTTC; cdr3_aa: CASSFDGVVTETQYF
clone_size: NA; d_call: NA; j_call: TRBJ2-7; v_call: TRBV5-1; cdr3_nt: TGCGCCAGCAGCGAACAAACAACAGGGCCCCACGAGCAGTACTTC; cdr3_aa: CASSEQTTGPHEQYF
clone_size: NA; d_call: TRBD1; j_call: TRBJ1-5; v_call: TRBV30; cdr3_nt: TGTGCCTGGAGTGTACAGGGGGGGAATCAGCCCCAGCATTTT; cdr3_aa: CAWSVQGGNQPQHF
clone_size: NA; d_call: NA; j_call: TRBJ1-2; v_call: TRBV7-9; cdr3_nt: TGTGCCAGCAGCTTGTCCGGGGATGGCTACACCTTC; cdr3_aa: CASSLSGDGYTF
clone_size: NA; d_call: TRBD1; j_call: TRBJ1-2; v_call: TRBV6-2/TRBV6-3; cdr3_nt: TGTGCCAGCAGTTATGTTCGGCAAAGACAGGGCGCTCGGTTTGGCTACACCTTC; cdr3_aa: CASSYVRQRQGARFGYTF
clone_size: NA; d_call: NA; j_call: TRBJ1-2; v_call: TRBV27; cdr3_nt: TGTGCCAGCAGTCCGAAGGACAGTCGAATCTATGGCTACACCTTC; cdr3_aa: CASSPKDSRIYGYTF
clone_size: NA; d_call: TRBD1; j_call: TRBJ1-5; v_call: TRBV9; cdr3_nt: TGTGCCAGCAGCCCTCTCGGGACAGGTTCTCAGCCCCAGCATTTT; cdr3_aa: CASSPLGTGSQPQHF
clone_size: NA; d_call: NA; j_call: TRBJ1-1; v_call: TRBV21-1; cdr3_nt: TGTGCCAGCAAATCAGGGGGCGGGAGGACTGAAGCTTTCTTT; cdr3_aa: CASKSGGGRTEAFF
clone_size: NA; d_call: NA; j_call: TRBJ2-1; v_call: TRBV3-1/TRBV3-2; cdr3_nt: TGTGCCAGCAGCCAAGTTCTCATCAACCCTAACAATGAGCAGTTCTTC; cdr3_aa: CASSQVLINPNNEQFF
clone_size: NA; d_call: NA; j_call: TRBJ2-7; v_call: TRBV7-2; cdr3_nt: TGTGCCAGCAGCTTACCCCCGGGCAGCTCCTACGAGCAGTACTTC; cdr3_aa: CASSLPPGSSYEQYF
clone_size: NA; d_call: NA; j_call: TRBJ2-7; v_call: TRBV27; cdr3_nt: TGTGCCAGCAGTTCGGGGCTTGTCTACGAGCAGTACTTC; cdr3_aa: CASSSGLVYEQYF
clone_size: NA; d_call: NA; j_call: TRBJ2-4; v_call: TRBV3-1/TRBV3-2; cdr3_nt: TGTGCCAGCAGCCAAGTGCCCGGACGGAGATTAGCCAAAAACATTCAGTACTTC; cdr3_aa: CASSQVPGRRLAKNIQYF
clone_size: NA; d_call: NA; j_call: TRBJ2-7; v_call: TRBV11-3; cdr3_nt: TGTGCCAGCAGCTTAGTGGCGGGCTCCGGCGAGCAGTACTTC; cdr3_aa: CASSLVAGSGEQYF
clone_size: once; d_call: NA; j_call: TRBJ2-7; v_call: TRBV9; cdr3_nt: TGTGCCAGCAGCGTAGATCCAAGCTCCTACGAGCAGTACTTC; cdr3_aa: CASSVDPSSYEQYF
clone_size: NA; d_call: TRBD1; j_call: TRBJ2-1; v_call: TRBV4-2; cdr3_nt: TGTGCCAGCGGGGGACAGGGGTTCTACAATGAGCAGTTCTTC; cdr3_aa: CASGGQGFYNEQFF
clone_size: NA; d_call: NA; j_call: TRBJ2-2; v_call: TRBV4-3; cdr3_nt: TGCGCCAGCAGCCAAGAGATAGGTGGGAGCGGGGAGCTGTTTTTT; cdr3_aa: CASSQEIGGSGELFF
clone_size: NA; d_call: TRBD1; j_call: TRBJ2-3; v_call: TRBV5-6; cdr3_nt: TGTGCCAGCAGCTTGGGTCAGGGGGAAAGCACAGATACGCAGTATTTT; cdr3_aa: CASSLGQGESTDTQYF
clone_size: NA; d_call: NA; j_call: TRBJ2-1; v_call: TRBV28; cdr3_nt: TGTGCCAGCAGTCAACTAGAGAGCTCCTACAATGAGCAGTTCTTC; cdr3_aa: CASSQLESSYNEQFF
clone_size: NA; d_call: TRBD2; j_call: TRBJ2-7; v_call: TRBV30; cdr3_nt: TGTGCCTGGGAAGGGTTGGGGGGGATCTACGAGCAGTACTTC; cdr3_aa: CAWEGLGGIYEQYF
clone_size: NA; d_call: NA; j_call: TRBJ2-3; v_call: TRBV25-1; cdr3_nt: TGTGCCAGCAGCCCTCTATCAAGCACAGATACGCAGTATTTT; cdr3_aa: CASSPLSSTDTQYF
clone_size: NA; d_call: TRBD1; j_call: TRBJ2-7; v_call: TRBV15; cdr3_nt: TGTGCCACCAGCAGGGACAGGGGGTATCCCTACGAGCAGTACTTC; cdr3_aa: CATSRDRGYPYEQYF
clone_size: NA; d_call: TRBD2; j_call: TRBJ2-1; v_call: TRBV5-1; cdr3_nt: TGCGCCAGCAGCTTGGGTCCGGGACTAGCGGGGGGGCAGCAGTTCTTC; cdr3_aa: CASSLGPGLAGGQQFF
clone_size: NA; d_call: TRBD1; j_call: TRBJ1-3; v_call: TRBV6-1; cdr3_nt: TGTGCCAGCAGTGGACGACAGGGGTCAACTGGAAACACCATATATTTT; cdr3_aa: CASSGRQGSTGNTIYF
clone_size: few; d_call: TRBD1; j_call: TRBJ1-5; v_call: TRBV28; cdr3_nt: TGTGCCAGCAGTTCTTCCGGGACAGAGTATAGCAATCAGCCCCAGCATTTT; cdr3_aa: CASSSSGTEYSNQPQHF
clone_size: NA; d_call: NA; j_call: TRBJ1-1; v_call: TRBV28; cdr3_nt: TGTGCCAGCATCGTTAGCGCGGGCACTGAAGCTTTCTTT; cdr3_aa: CASIVSAGTEAFF
clone_size: NA; d_call: TRBD1; j_call: TRBJ1-1; v_call: TRBV6-2/TRBV6-3; cdr3_nt: TGTGCCAGCAGTTACGTGCTTCGACAGGGGGCCCTGAACACTGAAGCTTTCTTT; cdr3_aa: CASSYVLRQGALNTEAFF
clone_size: NA; d_call: NA; j_call: TRBJ1-5; v_call: TRBV19; cdr3_nt: TGTGCCAGTACCCAATCATCTCGGGGCAATCAGCCCCAGCATTTT; cdr3_aa: CASTQSSRGNQPQHF
clone_size: NA; d_call: NA; j_call: TRBJ1-4; v_call: TRBV4-1; cdr3_nt: TGCGCCAGCAGCCAAGTGGGGCTGGGTGGAAAACTGTTTTTT; cdr3_aa: CASSQVGLGGKLFF
clone_size: NA; d_call: TRBD1; j_call: TRBJ1-2; v_call: TRBV6-6; cdr3_nt: TGTGCCAGCCTGCGGGGACAGCCTAACTATGGCTACACCTTC; cdr3_aa: CASLRGQPNYGYTF
clone_size: NA; d_call: NA; j_call: TRBJ2-7; v_call: TRBV5-1; cdr3_nt: TGCGCCAGCAGCTTGTCCGACGAGCAGTACTTC; cdr3_aa: CASSLSDEQYF
clone_size: NA; d_call: NA; j_call: TRBJ2-1; v_call: TRBV7-3; cdr3_nt: TGTGCCAGCAGCTTAAATGGGGGCAAAGGTGAGCAGTTCTTC; cdr3_aa: CASSLNGGKGEQFF
clone_size: once; d_call: TRBD1; j_call: TRBJ2-7; v_call: TRBV19; cdr3_nt: TGTGCCAGTAGTATATCCAGGGGGCACTACGAGCAGTACTTC; cdr3_aa: CASSISRGHYEQYF
clone_size: NA; d_call: TRBD2; j_call: TRBJ2-1; v_call: TRBV13; cdr3_nt: TGTGCCAGCAGCTACCTTGGTAGCGGGGGTTACAATGAGCAGTTCTTC; cdr3_aa: CASSYLGSGGYNEQFF
clone_size: NA; d_call: TRBD2; j_call: TRBJ2-1; v_call: TRBV7-7; cdr3_nt: TGTGCCAGCAGCCTCGGGACTAGCGGGGGGCAGTTCTACAATGAGCAGTTCTTC; cdr3_aa: CASSLGTSGGQFYNEQFF
clone_size: NA; d_call: NA; j_call: TRBJ2-3; v_call: TRBV6-5; cdr3_nt: TGTGCCAGCAGTTCCCGGCGCTCCACAGATACGCAGTATTTT; cdr3_aa: CASSSRRSTDTQYF
clone_size: NA; d_call: NA; j_call: TRBJ2-7; v_call: TRBV11-2; cdr3_nt: TGTGCCAGCAGCTTAGGCCCTAGGGGCTACGAGCAGTACTTC; cdr3_aa: CASSLGPRGYEQYF
clone_size: NA; d_call: NA; j_call: TRBJ2-7; v_call: TRBV3-1/TRBV3-2; cdr3_nt: TGTGCCAGCAGCCAAGTCTACGTGAGGTCCGAGCAGTACTTC; cdr3_aa: CASSQVYVRSEQYF
clone_size: NA; d_call: NA; j_call: TRBJ2-7; v_call: TRBV7-9; cdr3_nt: TGTGCCAGCAGCTCCTGGGCCGCTGCGGAGGAGCAGTACTTC; cdr3_aa: CASSSWAAAEEQYF
clone_size: once; d_call: NA; j_call: TRBJ2-1; v_call: TRBV7-2; cdr3_nt: TGTGCCAGCAGCCCGGGGGGCGGGAGCTCCTACAATGAGCAGTTCTTC; cdr3_aa: CASSPGGGSSYNEQFF
clone_size: NA; d_call: NA; j_call: TRBJ2-1; v_call: TRBV11-2; cdr3_nt: TGTGCCAGCAGCTTAGATCAGGTTCCCGAGGGCGAGCAGTTCTTC; cdr3_aa: CASSLDQVPEGEQFF
clone_size: NA; d_call: NA; j_call: TRBJ2-4; v_call: TRBV11-2; cdr3_nt: TGTGCCAGCAGCTCCGGACCCGTTCTCATTCAGTACTTC; cdr3_aa: CASSSGPVLIQYF
clone_size: NA; d_call: TRBD1; j_call: TRBJ1-5; v_call: TRBV24-1; cdr3_nt: TGTGCCACCGTCCCGGGACAGCCACGACCACCCTATAGCAATCAGCCCCAGCATTTT; cdr3_aa: CATVPGQPRPPYSNQPQHF
clone_size: NA; d_call: NA; j_call: TRBJ1-2; v_call: TRBV6-2/TRBV6-3; cdr3_nt: TGTGCCAGCAGTTATGGAGGGATCTATGGCTACACCTTC; cdr3_aa: CASSYGGIYGYTF
clone_size: NA; d_call: NA; j_call: TRBJ2-7; v_call: TRBV11-2; cdr3_nt: TGTGCCAGCAAAAGAACGAGGCGAGAGAACCGGGGCGAGCAGTACTTC; cdr3_aa: CASKRTRRENRGEQYF
clone_size: NA; d_call: NA; j_call: TRBJ2-1; v_call: TRBV28; cdr3_nt: TGTGCCAGCGGGGGACACAGCCTCAACAATGAGCAGTTCTTC; cdr3_aa: CASGGHSLNNEQFF
clone_size: NA; d_call: NA; j_call: TRBJ1-1; v_call: TRBV7-3; cdr3_nt: TGTGCCAGCAGCTCGACAGGGAACACTGAAGCTTTCTTT; cdr3_aa: CASSSTGNTEAFF
clone_size: NA; d_call: NA; j_call: TRBJ1-5; v_call: TRBV20-1; cdr3_nt: TGCAGTGCTAGTGAGGTGGGGGAGAGTCAGCCCCAGCATTTT; cdr3_aa: CSASEVGESQPQHF
clone_size: once; d_call: NA; j_call: TRBJ1-5; v_call: TRBV10-3; cdr3_nt: TGTGCCATCAGTGCACACAGCAATCAGCCCCAGCATTTT; cdr3_aa: CAISAHSNQPQHF
clone_size: NA; d_call: NA; j_call: TRBJ1-2; v_call: TRBV6-2/TRBV6-3; cdr3_nt: TGTGCCAGCAGTTACCTCGATACTGGCTACACCTTC; cdr3_aa: CASSYLDTGYTF
clone_size: once; d_call: NA; j_call: TRBJ1-2; v_call: TRBV7-2; cdr3_nt: TGTGCCAGCAGCTTATTAGGGCAGTATGGCTACACCTTC; cdr3_aa: CASSLLGQYGYTF
clone_size: NA; d_call: TRBD1; j_call: TRBJ1-1; v_call: TRBV29-1; cdr3_nt: TGCAGCGTTCGGGAGACAGGGGGCACTGAAGCTTTCTTT; cdr3_aa: CSVRETGGTEAFF
clone_size: NA; d_call: NA; j_call: TRBJ1-2; v_call: TRBV5-5; cdr3_nt: TGTGCCAGCAGCTTAGGATTTAACTATGGCTACACCTTC; cdr3_aa: CASSLGFNYGYTF
clone_size: NA; d_call: NA; j_call: TRBJ1-3; v_call: TRBV5-1; cdr3_nt: TGCGCCAGCAGCTTGGGACCGACGACCTCTGGAAACACCATATATTTT; cdr3_aa: CASSLGPTTSGNTIYF